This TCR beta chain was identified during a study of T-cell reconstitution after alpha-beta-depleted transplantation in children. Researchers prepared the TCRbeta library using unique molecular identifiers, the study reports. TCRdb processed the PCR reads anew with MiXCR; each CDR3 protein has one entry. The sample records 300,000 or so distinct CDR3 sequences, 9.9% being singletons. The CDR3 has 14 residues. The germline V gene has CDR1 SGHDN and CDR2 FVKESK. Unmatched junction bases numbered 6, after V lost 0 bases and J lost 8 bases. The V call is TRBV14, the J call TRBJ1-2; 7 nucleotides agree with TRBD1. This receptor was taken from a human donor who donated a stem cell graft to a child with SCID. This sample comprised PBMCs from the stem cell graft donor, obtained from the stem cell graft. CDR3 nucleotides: TGTGCCAGCAGCCAAGATAAGGGGGCGCACGGCTACACCTTC. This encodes CASSQDKGAHGYTF.